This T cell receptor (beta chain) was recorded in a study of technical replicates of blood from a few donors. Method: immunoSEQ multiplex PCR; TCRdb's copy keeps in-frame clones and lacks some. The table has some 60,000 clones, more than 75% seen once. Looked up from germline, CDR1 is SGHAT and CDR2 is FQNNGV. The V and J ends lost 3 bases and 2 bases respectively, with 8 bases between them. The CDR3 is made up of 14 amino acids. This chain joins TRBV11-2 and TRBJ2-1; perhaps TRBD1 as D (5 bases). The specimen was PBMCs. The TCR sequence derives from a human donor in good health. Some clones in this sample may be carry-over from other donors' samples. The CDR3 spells CASSFQDTYNEQFF. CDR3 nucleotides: TGTGCCAGCAGCTTTCAGGACACCTACAATGAGCAGTTCTTC.